This TCR beta chain was sequenced for a study of tumor and adjacent non-tumor tissue in lung cancer (dated by TCRdb to the late 2010s). Background on the whole study: By cancer type, the cohort comprised around 11 adenocarcinoma patients, 2 squamous cell carcinoma patients and 1 small cell lung cancer patient. Sequencing produced about 120,000,000 productive TCRbeta reads in total, an average of approximately 3.9 million reads per sample. TCRbeta CDR3 sequencing was performed on roughly 32 paired specimens, with one tumor sample and one normal lung sample collected per patient. Bulk TCRbeta repertoires were compared between lung tumor tissue and matched distant non-tumor lung tissue obtained from fewer than 18 lung cancer patients. The approximately 15 enrolled patients, of whom 10 were men and 5 were women, were aged roughly 31 to 85 years and were diagnosed with TNM stage I to III disease. The paper's findings and limits, for the study overall: In normal lung, the top 100 clones accounted for a significantly larger cumulative share of the repertoire than in tumor tissue. TCR diversity was significantly higher in younger patients, and higher tumor TCR diversity was associated with shorter overall and disease-free survival. Only around 15 patients were included in the cohort, and the need for larger samples and more detailed clinical data was noted by the authors. Tumor tissue showed significantly greater TCR diversity (inverse Simpson) than normal lung tissue (approximately 400 vs 170, P = 0.0075, Mann-Whitney U test). The sequencing platform is not named in the methods, and unique molecular identifiers are not mentioned. Peripheral blood was not sequenced, so blood TCRbeta repertoires in these lung cancer patients were not examined.

Concerning this clonotype: There is no known antigen for this receptor. A read error may produce the germline difference seen at one junction end.

To prepare the library, multiplex PCR was applied. The data were produced on an Illumina HiSeq 2500. Following protocols modified from ARM-PCR, the researchers constructed TCRbeta libraries through three rounds of nested PCR with primers (Table S4). PCR products of 200-500 bp were gel-excised and purified with the QIAquick gel extraction kit before sequencing. Turning to the authors' computational methods: Trimmomatic was used to clean the reads, FLASH merged the cleaned reads into complete CDR3 sequences, and MiTCR assigned the sequences to V(D)J germline segments. Clonal diversity was computed as the inverse Simpson's index with VDJtools. In-frame sequences lacking a premature stop codon were counted as productive reads. TCRdb reanalyzed the raw reads on its own, using fastp at Q25 for trimming and MiXCR for clone calling, and kept in-frame beta chains. Entries that share a CDR3 protein sequence are merged under the most common genes and DNA. The V and J calls and clone size are TCRdb's, not the authors'. Within this sample are 65,000 to 90,000 distinct CDR3 sequences, with roughly 75% of them counted one time only. The ten top clones hold over 10% of the sample.

RNA was isolated from bulk, unsorted tissue, and RNA quality was assessed with a NanoDrop ND-1000 and an Agilent 2100. Newly diagnosed lung cancer patients without prior chemotherapy who had been admitted for thoracic surgery in China between August and November 2014 were enrolled as donors. Patients with previous radiotherapy or chemotherapy, or with another concurrent cancer, were excluded from the study. Surgical tissue pieces of about 1-2.1 cm3 were preserved in RNAlater solution and were kept at -80 degrees C until use. Reading the germline V gene gives CDR1 MGHRA and CDR2 YSYEKL. Reading from cysteine to phenylalanine, the CDR3 counts 17 amino acids. This entry keeps only the CDR3 DNA: 51 bases, framed from base 1.

The V gene is TRBV4-1 and the J gene is TRBJ1-1; a stretch of 8 junction bases matches TRBD1. The TCR was taken from a woman in her 70s with non-small cell lung cancer. Input material: lung tumor tissue. Here the CDR3 is given as CASSQCDRDRPITETFF. The nucleotides are TGCGCCAGCAGCCAATGCGACCGGGACAGGCCGATCACTGAAACTTTCTTT.